This TCR beta chain was recovered during a study of persistence of HIV-infected CD4 T cells. Study summary: Isolated cells were CMV- and HIV-1 Gag-responding CD4+ T cells. A median of 8 years of suppressive ART preceded sampling. A couple of participants gave one leukapheresis sample; others gave up to about 200 mL blood repeatedly.

Germline V gene sequence: CDR1 SGDLS, CDR2 YYNGEE. This CDR3 spans 16 amino acids. V lost 4 bases and J lost 6; bases outside the gene matches: 8. The libraries were made with immunoSEQ version 4 in survey mode. This table comes from immunoSEQ multiplex PCR, and its TCRdb copy is limited to in-frame clones, with some not included. The table lists 46,000 or so clones, under 85% of them singletons. Stimulation used approximately 9.5 ug/mL lysate from CMV-infected fibroblasts. Memory cells lacking CD40L and CD69 with high CD45RO were sorted. Plasma HIV-1 RNA stayed below 50 copies/mL for at least 4 years. On this clone itself: No antigen is known for it.

The receptor was derived from an adult man with HIV who was CMV-seropositive. V and J are TRBV9 and TRBJ1-6; 9 bases match TRBD1. Sequenced material: CD4+ T cells sorted from PBMCs after 18-hour stimulation, taken from a patient who received antiretroviral therapy. The chain's CDR3 is CASSRTGERTNSPLHF. The CDR3 region has the DNA TGTGCCAGCAGCAGGACAGGGGAACGTACTAATTCACCCCTCCACTTT. The full variable domain, its missing parts supplied by reference TRBV9 and TRBJ1-6, is DSGVTQTPKHLITATGQRVTLRCSPRSGDLSVYWYQQSLDQGLQFLIQYYNGEERAKGNILERFSAQQFPDLHSELNLSSLELGDSALYFCASSRTGERTNSPLHFGNGTRLTVT.